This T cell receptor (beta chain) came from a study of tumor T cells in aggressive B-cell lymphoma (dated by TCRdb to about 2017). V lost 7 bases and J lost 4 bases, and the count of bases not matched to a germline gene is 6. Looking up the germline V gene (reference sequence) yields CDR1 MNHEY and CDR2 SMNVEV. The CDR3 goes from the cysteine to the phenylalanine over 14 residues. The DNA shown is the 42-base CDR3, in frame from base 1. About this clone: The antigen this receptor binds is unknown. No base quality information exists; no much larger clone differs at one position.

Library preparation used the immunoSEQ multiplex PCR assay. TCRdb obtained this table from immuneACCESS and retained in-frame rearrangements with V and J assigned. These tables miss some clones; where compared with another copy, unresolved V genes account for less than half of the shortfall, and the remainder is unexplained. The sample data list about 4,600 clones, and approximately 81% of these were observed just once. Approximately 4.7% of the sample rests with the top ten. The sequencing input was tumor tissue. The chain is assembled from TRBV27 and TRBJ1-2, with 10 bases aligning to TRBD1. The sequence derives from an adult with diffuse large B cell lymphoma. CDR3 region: CASISRTGGYGYTF. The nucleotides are TGTGCCAGCATCTCTAGGACAGGGGGCTATGGCTACACCTTC.